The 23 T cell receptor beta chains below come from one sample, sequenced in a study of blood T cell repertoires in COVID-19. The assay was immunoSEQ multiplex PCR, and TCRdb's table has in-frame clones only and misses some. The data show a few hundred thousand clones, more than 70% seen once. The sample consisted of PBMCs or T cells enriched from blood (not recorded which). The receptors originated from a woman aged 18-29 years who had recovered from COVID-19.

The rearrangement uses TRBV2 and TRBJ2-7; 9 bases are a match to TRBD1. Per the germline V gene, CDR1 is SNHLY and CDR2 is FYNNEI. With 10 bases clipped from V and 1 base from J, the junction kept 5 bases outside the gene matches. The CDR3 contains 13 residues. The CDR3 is CATAGTGSYEQYF. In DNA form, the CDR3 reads TGTGCCACCGCCGGGACAGGGTCCTACGAGCAGTACTTC.

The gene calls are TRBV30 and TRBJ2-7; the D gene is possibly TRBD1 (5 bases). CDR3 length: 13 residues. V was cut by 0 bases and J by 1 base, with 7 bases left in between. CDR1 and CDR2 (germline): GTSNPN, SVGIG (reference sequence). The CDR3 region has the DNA TGTGCCTGGAGTGTAGGGGAATCCTACGAGCAGTACTTC. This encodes CAWSVGESYEQYF.

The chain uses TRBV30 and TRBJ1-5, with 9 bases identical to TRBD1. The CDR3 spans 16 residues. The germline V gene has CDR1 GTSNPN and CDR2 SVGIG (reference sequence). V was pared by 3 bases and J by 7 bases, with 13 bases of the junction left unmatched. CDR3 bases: TGTGCCTGGAGACACAGGGGGCGCTTAGACGGGCAGCCCCAGCATTTT. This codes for CAWRHRGRLDGQPQHF.

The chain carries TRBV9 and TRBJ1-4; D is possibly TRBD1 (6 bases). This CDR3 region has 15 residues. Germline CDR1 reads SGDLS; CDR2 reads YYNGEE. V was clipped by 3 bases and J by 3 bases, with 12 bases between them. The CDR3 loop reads CASSATGNSNEKLFF. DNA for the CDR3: TGTGCCAGCAGCGCCACAGGGAACTCTAATGAAAAACTGTTTTTT.

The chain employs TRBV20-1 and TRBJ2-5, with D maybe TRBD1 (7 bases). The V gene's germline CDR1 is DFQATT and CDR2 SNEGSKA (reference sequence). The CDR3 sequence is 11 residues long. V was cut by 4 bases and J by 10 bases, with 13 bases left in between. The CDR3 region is CSAINQGGQYF. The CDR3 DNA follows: TGCAGTGCTATCAACCAGGGGGGCCAGTACTTC.

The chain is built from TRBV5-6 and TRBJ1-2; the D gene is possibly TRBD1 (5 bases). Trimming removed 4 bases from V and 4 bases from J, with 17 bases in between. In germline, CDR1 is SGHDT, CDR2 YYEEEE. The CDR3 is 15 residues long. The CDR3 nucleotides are TGTGCCAGCAGCACCCAGGGAACCACCGTCTATGGCTACACCTTC. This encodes CASSTQGTTVYGYTF. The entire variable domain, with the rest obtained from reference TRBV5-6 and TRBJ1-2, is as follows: DAGVTQSPTHLIKTRGQQVTLRCSPKSGHDTVSWYQQALGQGPQFIFQYYEEEERQRGNFPDRFSGHQFPNYSSELNVNALLLGDSALYLCASSTQGTTVYGYTFGSGTRLTVV.

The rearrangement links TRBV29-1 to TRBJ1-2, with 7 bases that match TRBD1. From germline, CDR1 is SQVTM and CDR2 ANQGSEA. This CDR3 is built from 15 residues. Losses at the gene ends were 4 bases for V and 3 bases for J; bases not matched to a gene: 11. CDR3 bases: TGCAGCGTTGCGGGCCAGGGGGTGGACTACTATGGCTACACCTTC. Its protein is CSVAGQGVDYYGYTF.

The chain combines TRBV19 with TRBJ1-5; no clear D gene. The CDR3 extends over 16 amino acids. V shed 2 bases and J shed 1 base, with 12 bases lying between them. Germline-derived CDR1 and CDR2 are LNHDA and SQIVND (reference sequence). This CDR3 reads CASSISGQASNQPQHF. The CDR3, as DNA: TGTGCCAGTAGTATATCCGGCCAGGCGAGCAATCAGCCCCAGCATTTT.

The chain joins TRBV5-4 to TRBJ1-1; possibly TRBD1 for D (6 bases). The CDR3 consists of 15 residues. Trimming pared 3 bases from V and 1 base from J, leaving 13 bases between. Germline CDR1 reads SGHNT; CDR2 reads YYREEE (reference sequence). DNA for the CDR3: TGTGCCAGCAGCTCGGGGGGGCAGACGAACACTGAAGCTTTCTTT. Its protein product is CASSSGGQTNTEAFF.

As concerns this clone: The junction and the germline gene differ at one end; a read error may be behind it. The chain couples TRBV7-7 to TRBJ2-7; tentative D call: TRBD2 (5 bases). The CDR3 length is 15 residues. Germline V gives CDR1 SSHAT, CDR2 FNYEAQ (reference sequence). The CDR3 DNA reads TGTGCTAGCAGCTTAAAACGGGGTCCGAACTACGAGCAGTACTTC. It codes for CASSLKRGPNYEQYF.

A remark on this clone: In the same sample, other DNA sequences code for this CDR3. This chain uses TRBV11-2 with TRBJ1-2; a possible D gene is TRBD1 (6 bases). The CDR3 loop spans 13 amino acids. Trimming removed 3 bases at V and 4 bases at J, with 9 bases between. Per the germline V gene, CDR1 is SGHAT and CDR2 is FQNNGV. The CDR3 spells CASSLDRGYGYTF. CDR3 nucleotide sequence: TGTGCCAGCAGCTTGGACAGAGGCTATGGCTACACCTTC. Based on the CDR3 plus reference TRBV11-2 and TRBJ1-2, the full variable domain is EAGVAQSPRYKIIEKRQSVAFWCNPISGHATLYWYQQILGQGPKLLIQFQNNGVVDDSQLPKDRFSAERLKGVDSTLKIQPAKLEDSAVYLCASSLDRGYGYTFGSGTRLTVV.

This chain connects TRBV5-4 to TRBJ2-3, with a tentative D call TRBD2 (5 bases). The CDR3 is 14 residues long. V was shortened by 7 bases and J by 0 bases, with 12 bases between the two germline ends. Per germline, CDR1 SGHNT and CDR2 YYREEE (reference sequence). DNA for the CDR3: TGTGCCAGCGGTCCGGAGGCTAGCACAGATACGCAGTATTTT. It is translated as CASGPEASTDTQYF. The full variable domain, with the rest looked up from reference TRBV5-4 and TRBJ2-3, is ETGVTQSPTHLIKTRGQQVTLRCSSQSGHNTVSWYQQALGQGPQFIFQYYREEENGRGNFPPRFSGLQFPNYSSELNVNALELDDSALYLCASGPEASTDTQYFGPGTRLTVL.

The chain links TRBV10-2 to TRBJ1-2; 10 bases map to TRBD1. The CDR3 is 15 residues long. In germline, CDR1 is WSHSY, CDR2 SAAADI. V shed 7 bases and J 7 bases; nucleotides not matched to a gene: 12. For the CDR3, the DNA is TGCGCCAGCACTTCGACAGGGGGCATCGGAGCTGGCTACACCTTC. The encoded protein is CASTSTGGIGAGYTF.

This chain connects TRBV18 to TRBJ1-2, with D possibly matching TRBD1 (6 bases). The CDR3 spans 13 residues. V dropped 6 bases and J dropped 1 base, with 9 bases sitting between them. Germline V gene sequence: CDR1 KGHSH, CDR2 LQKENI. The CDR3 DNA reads TGTGCCAGCTCGGGGGACATTAACTATGGCTACACCTTC. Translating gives CASSGDINYGYTF.

For the CDR3, the DNA is TGTGCCTCCACGGGACAGGGGGCGGAGGGTGGGCAGTATTTT. As protein: CASTGQGAEGGQYF. The chain uses TRBV30 and TRBJ2-3, with TRBD1 matching 12 bases. The CDR3 totals 14 residues. V dropped 7 bases and J dropped 11; count of bases not matched to a gene: 13. The germline CDR1 and CDR2 sequences are GTSNPN and SVGIG (reference sequence).

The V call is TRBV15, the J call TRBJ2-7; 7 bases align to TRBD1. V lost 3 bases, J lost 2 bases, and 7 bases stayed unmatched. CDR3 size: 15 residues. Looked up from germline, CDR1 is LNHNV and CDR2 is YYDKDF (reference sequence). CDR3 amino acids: CATSSTTRGTYEQYF. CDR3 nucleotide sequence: TGTGCCACCAGCAGTACAACCAGGGGGACCTACGAGCAGTACTTC.

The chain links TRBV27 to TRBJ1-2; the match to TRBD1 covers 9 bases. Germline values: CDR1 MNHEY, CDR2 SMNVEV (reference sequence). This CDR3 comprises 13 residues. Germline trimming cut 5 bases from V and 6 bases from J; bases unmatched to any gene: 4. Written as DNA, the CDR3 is TGTGCCAGCAGTCGCACAGGGGGCGATGGCTACACCTTC. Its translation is CASSRTGGDGYTF.

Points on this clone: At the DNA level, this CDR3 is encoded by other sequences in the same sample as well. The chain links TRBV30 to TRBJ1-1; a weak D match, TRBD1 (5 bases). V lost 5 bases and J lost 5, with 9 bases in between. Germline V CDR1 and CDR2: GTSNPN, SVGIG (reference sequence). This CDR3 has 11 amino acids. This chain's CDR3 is CAWDGGTEAFF. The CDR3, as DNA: TGTGCCTGGGATGGGGGGACTGAAGCTTTCTTT.

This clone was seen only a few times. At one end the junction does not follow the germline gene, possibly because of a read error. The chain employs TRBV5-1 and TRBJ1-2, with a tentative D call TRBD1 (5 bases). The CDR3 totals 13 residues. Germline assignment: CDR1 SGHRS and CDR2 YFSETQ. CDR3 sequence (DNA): TGCGCCAGCAGCGATGCAGCTCTACAGGTTTACGCCTTC. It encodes CASSDAALQVYAF. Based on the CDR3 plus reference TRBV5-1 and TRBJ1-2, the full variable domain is KAGVTQTPRYLIKTRGQQVTLSCSPISGHRSVSWYQQTPGQGLQFLFEYFSETQRNKGNFPGRFSGRQFSNSRSEMNVSTLELGDSALYLCASSDAALQVYAFGSGTRLTVV.

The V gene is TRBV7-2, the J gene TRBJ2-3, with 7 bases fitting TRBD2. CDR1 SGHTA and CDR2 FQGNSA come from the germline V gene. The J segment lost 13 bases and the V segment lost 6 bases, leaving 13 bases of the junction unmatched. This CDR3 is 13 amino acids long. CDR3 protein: CASRHVAGQVEYF. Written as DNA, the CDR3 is TGTGCCAGCAGACATGTAGCGGGTCAGGTGGAGTATTTT.

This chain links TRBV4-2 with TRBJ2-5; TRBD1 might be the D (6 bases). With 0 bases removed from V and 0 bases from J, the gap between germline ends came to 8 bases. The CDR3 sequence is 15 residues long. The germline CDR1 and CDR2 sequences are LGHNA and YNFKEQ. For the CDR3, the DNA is TGTGCCAGCAGCCAAGAGGGGACACACCAAGAGACCCAGTACTTC. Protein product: CASSQEGTHQETQYF.

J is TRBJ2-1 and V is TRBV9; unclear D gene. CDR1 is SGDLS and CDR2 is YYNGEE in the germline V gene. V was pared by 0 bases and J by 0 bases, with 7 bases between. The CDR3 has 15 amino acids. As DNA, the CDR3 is TGTGCCAGCAGCGTAGCCACAAGCTCCTACAATGAGCAGTTCTTC. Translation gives CASSVATSSYNEQFF.

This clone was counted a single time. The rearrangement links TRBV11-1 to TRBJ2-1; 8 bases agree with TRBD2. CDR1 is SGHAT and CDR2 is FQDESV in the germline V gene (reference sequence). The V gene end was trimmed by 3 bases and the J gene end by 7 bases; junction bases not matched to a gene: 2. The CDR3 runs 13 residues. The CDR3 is CASSFGGVNEQFF. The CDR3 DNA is TGTGCCAGCAGCTTCGGGGGGGTAAATGAGCAGTTCTTC.